This entry features one TCR beta chain sequence. Its specificity is unknown. A much larger clone is a single base away; this may be a read error. Libraries were made from TCR beta cDNA, and they carried unique molecular identifiers. Each CDR3 protein is one row after TCRdb ran MiXCR on the PCR reads. This table holds over 700,000 distinct CDR3 sequences, roughly 27% found once. This specimen comes from a study of post-analysis software for immune sequencing data. Study results and caveats: About five TRBV segments occurring more often in patients than controls included TRBV5-6, TRBV5-1 and TRBV20-1.

This CDR3 contains 13 residues. Germline lookup yields CDR1 SQVTM and CDR2 ANQGSEA. The V and J genes are TRBV29-1 and TRBJ2-5; D assignment may be TRBD1 or TRBD2 (5 bases each). The sequence came from a girl aged 10-17 years with multiple sclerosis. The sample was blood. CDR3 DNA sequence: TGCGGCGTTGACGCATGGGGACCGGAGACCCAGTACTTC. Amino acid sequence: CGVDAWGPETQYF.